This T cell receptor beta chain was found in a study of Tregs in tolerant kidney transplant recipients. In germline, CDR1 is MNHNS, CDR2 SASEGT. V lost 1 base and J lost 0; bases outside the gene matches: 0. The length of the CDR3 is 15 residues. Produced via immunoSEQ multiplex PCR; TCRdb's table is partial and in-frame only. The sample gives around 78,000 clones, approximately 90% of which show up once; around 0.32% is in the top ten. The chain carries TRBV6-1 and TRBJ2-7, with 10 bases aligning to TRBD1. This TCR came from a human donor who received a combined kidney and bone marrow transplant. Material: Tregs from blood, obtained before the transplant. The CDR3 here is CASSEGTGGSYEQYF. The CDR3, as DNA: TGTGCCAGCAGTGAAGGGACAGGGGGCTCCTACGAGCAGTACTTC.